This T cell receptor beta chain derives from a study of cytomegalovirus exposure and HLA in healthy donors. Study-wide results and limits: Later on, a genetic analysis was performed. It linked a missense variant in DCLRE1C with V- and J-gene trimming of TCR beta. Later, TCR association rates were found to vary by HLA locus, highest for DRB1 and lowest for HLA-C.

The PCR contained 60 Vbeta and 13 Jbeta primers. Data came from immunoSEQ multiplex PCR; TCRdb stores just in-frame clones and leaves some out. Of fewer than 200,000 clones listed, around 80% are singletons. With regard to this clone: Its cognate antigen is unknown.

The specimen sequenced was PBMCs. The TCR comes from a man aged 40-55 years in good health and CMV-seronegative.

CDR3 nucleotide sequence: TGCGCCAGCAGCTGGACAGGGGGGAGATCAGAGAATTCACCCCTCCACTTT. This sequence encodes CASSWTGGRSENSPLHF. The rearrangement joins TRBV5-1 to TRBJ1-6; 10 bases line up with TRBD1. There are 17 residues in the CDR3. The V segment lost 3 bases and the J segment 7 bases; nucleotides outside the gene matches: 10. Germline-derived CDR1 and CDR2 are SGHRS and YFSETQ.